This TCR beta chain was obtained from a study of blood T cell repertoires in COVID-19. The wider study: The origin of the acute and convalescent COVID-19 samples was the United States, Italy and Spain.

The cohort comprised adults aged about 18 to 90 years residing in about two dozen US areas. Cohorts were determined from participant-reported clinical history. Original processing notes: Scientists estimated how many nucleated cells there were by amplifying reference gene primers. Measured with immunoSEQ multiplex PCR; TCRdb has only the in-frame clones, and not every one. V and J calls and clone size are as listed in that table; D and trimming were resolved from the DNA. The repertoire has about 350,000 clones, roughly 87% of them found once; the top ten carry roughly 1%. This CDR3 has 14 amino acids. Germline values: CDR1 MGHRA, CDR2 YSYEKL. The V end was cut by 2 bases, the J end by 1 base, with 7 bases between.

This TCR was sampled from a woman aged 25 to 45 who had recovered from COVID-19. V usage is TRBV4-1 and J usage is TRBJ2-3, with D unresolved. The specimen sequenced was PBMCs or T cells enriched from blood (not recorded which). The CDR3 is CASSQREGTDTQYF. CDR3 bases: TGCGCCAGCAGCCAACGTGAGGGCACAGATACGCAGTATTTT.